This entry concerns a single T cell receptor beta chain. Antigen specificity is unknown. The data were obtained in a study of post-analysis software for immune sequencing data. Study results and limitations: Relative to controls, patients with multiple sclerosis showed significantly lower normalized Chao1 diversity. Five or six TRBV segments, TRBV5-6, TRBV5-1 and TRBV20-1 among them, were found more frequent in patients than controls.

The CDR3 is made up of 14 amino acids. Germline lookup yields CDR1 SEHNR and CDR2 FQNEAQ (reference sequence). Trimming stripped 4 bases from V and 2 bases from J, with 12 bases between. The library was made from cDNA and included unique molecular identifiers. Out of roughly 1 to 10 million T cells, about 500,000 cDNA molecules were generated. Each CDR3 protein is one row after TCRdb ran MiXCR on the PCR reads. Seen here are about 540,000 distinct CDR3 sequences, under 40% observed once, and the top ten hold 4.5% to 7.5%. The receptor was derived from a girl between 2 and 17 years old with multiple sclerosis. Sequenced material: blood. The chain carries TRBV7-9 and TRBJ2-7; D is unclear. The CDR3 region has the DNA TGTGCCAGCAGCTCGGGTGAAATCGCCTACGAGCAGTACTTC. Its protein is CASSSGEIAYEQYF.